In this sample, the clone carrying this TCR beta chain turned up a few times. These data are taken from a study of blood T cells in healthy people across ages. Germline assignment: CDR1 SQVTM and CDR2 ANQGSEA. This CDR3 spans 13 amino acids. It was with a sample-barcoded 5' primer and a J-beta primer mix that a second PCR of about 7 to 12 cycles was run. MiXCR, applied by TCRdb to the 5' RACE reads, yields one record per CDR3 protein. The table includes 450,000 to 600,000 distinct CDR3 sequences, around a quarter detected once. This same sample was also part of a study on T cells of mothers and their children.

This clonotype was sampled from a boy aged 2 to 10 in good health. This chain links TRBV29-1 with TRBJ2-5; a weak D match, TRBD2 (7 bases). The DNA end lines up better with TRBJ2-1; the J call may be wrong. Sequencing was done on a sample of blood. For the CDR3, the DNA is TGCAGCGTTAGGGGGGGGCAGAACAATGAGCAGTTCTTC. This gives the protein CSVRGGQNNEQFF.